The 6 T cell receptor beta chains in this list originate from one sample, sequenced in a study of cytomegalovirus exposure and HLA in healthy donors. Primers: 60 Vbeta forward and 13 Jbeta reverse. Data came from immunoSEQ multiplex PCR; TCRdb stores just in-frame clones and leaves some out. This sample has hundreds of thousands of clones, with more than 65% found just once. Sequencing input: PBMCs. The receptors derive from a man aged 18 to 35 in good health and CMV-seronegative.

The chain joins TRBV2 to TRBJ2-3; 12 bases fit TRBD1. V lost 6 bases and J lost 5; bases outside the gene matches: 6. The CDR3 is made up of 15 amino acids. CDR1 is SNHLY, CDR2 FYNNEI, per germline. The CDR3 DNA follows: TGTGCCAGCAGCCCGGGACAGGGGGCTAGAGATACGCAGTATTTT. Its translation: CASSPGQGARDTQYF.

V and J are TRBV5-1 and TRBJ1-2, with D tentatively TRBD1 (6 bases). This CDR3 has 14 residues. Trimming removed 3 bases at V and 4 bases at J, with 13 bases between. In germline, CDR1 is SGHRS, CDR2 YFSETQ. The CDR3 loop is CASSSEGGIYGYTF. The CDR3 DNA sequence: TGCGCCAGCAGCTCCGAGGGGGGGATCTATGGCTACACCTTC.

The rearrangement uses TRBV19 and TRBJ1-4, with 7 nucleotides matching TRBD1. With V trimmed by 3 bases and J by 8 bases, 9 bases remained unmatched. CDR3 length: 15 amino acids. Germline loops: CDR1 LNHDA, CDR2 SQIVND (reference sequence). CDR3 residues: CASSIVFRGREKLFF. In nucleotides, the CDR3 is TGTGCCAGTAGTATCGTTTTCAGGGGGAGAGAAAAACTGTTTTTT.

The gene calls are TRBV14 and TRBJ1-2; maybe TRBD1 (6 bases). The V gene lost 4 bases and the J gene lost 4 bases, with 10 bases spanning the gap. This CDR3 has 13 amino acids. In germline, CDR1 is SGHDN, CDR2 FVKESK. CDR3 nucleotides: TGTGCCAGCAGCCGAGGACAGTCCTATGGCTACACCTTC. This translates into CASSRGQSYGYTF.

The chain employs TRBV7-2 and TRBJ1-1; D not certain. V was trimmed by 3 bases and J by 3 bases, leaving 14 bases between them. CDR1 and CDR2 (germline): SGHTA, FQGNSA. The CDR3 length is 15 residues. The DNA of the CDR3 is TGTGCCAGCAGCTTTTCCATGGTGCGAGACACTGAAGCTTTCTTT. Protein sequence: CASSFSMVRDTEAFF.

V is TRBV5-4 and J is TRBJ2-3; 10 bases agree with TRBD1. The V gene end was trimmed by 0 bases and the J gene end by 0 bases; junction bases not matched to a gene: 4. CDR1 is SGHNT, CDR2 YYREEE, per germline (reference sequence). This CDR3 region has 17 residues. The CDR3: CASSLGQGAFSTDTQYF. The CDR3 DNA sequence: TGTGCCAGCAGCTTGGGACAGGGGGCCTTTAGCACAGATACGCAGTATTTT.